This T cell receptor (beta chain) was retrieved from a study of blood T cell repertoires in COVID-19 (dated by TCRdb to about 2020). For the study in its entirety: Samples covering the acute and convalescent phases of COVID-19 were provided by collaborators in the United States, Italy and Spain. Where available, HLA class I and class II types were obtained from metadata supplied by the sample provider rather than from assay-based typing. A de-identified subject ID, COVID-19 status, age in years and sex were almost always included in the sample metadata. The prospective study material was composed of cDNA or gDNA derived from T cells, B-cell-depleted T cells, or PBMCs. The dataset comprised deeply sampled blood TCRbeta repertoires from subjects exposed to, actively infected with, or recovered from COVID-19. The samples were drawn from the first 160 participants of the ongoing ImmuneRACE study and from over 950 subjects provided by 6 global collaborators. A freely available public database, intended as a resource for researchers studying the immune response to SARS-CoV-2, is where the repertoires were released. Overall study results and their limits: The amount of clinical and demographic metadata varied by source and participant and was provided uncurated.

At one collaborating source in Seattle, patients were enrolled during active infection and were followed longitudinally through the course of disease. The collaborating institutions used their own protocols to collect whole blood in K2EDTA tubes. For TCRbeta analysis, collaborator samples were shipped as frozen whole blood, as isolated PBMCs, or as DNA extracted from either sample type. TCRbeta CDR3 regions were amplified from genomic DNA using the immunoSEQ Assay, a bias-controlled multiplex PCR. The authors' pipeline ran thus. Within the assay, amplification of reference gene primers was used to estimate how many nucleated cells each sample contained. Sequence reads were collapsed and filtered to measure the absolute abundance of every unique TCRbeta CDR3 rearrangement. For each sample, productive Simpson clonality was calculated as the square root of Simpson's diversity index across productive rearrangements. The immuneACCESS repertoire file appears here via TCRdb, limited to in-frame rearrangements. These files lack a portion of the clones; in checked studies, under half of the deficit traces to unresolved V genes, and the cause of the others is not known. That table gives V, J and clone size, and the DNA gave D and trimming. Within this sample are 300,000 to 400,000 clones, with over 80% of them counted one time only. In total, the top ten clones hold approximately 9.3% of the sample.

Here V drops 6 bases and J drops 4 bases, and the junction holds 6 bases not matched to any gene. The germline V gene yields SNHLY for CDR1 and FYNNEI for CDR2. The CDR3 contains 14 residues, cysteine and phenylalanine counted. Only the CDR3 part of the read is kept: 42 bases, read in frame from the first base. Comment on this clone: Its antigen is still unknown. The input lacks base qualities; no much larger clone sits a single base away.

Sequencing was carried out using peripheral blood. The chain is assembled from TRBV2 and TRBJ2-7; 10 bases in the junction line up with TRBD2. The clonotype was recovered from a man in his thirties or forties with COVID-19, enrolled during active disease. The CDR3 loop reads CASRAERGGYEQYF. The nucleotide sequence is given as TGTGCCAGCAGGGCAGAGCGGGGGGGTTACGAGCAGTACTTC. The entire variable domain, with the stretches around the CDR3 drawn from the reference TRBV2 and TRBJ2-7 proteins, is EPEVTQTPSHQVTQMGQEVILRCVPISNHLYFYWYRQILGQKVEFLVSFYNNEISEKSEIFDDQFSVERPDGSNFTLKIRSTKLEDSAMYFCASRAERGGYEQYFGPGTRLTVT.